This T cell receptor beta chain was captured in a study of T cells after posttransplantation cyclophosphamide. Whole-study results and caveats: Tissue-infiltrating T cells from skin or gut overlapped little with blood T cells. After PTCy, TRB diversity resembled that of CNI/methotrexate controls. Donor CD8+ memory clones often dominated recipient blood repertoires at later times.

Per the germline V gene, CDR1 is LNHDA and CDR2 is SQIVND (reference sequence). CDR3 length: 13 amino acids. Trimming cost V 7 bases and J 4 bases, with 11 bases left between them. Profiled with immunoSEQ multiplex PCR; TCRdb holds only in-frame clones, not every one. The table records around 4,900 clones, over 75% of them present only once. Concerning this clone: Its antigen is not known.

Methotrexate plus calcineurin inhibitor accompanied controls' myeloablative marrow transplants; sampling was 1 year later. The sequence derives from a male patient between 35 and 55 years old who received an allogeneic stem cell transplant from an unrelated donor, was CMV-positive, and had chronic GVHD only. Some T cells may trace back to the graft donor. This chain uses TRBV19 with TRBJ1-5, with D possibly TRBD1 on 6 matching bases. The sequences come from PBMCs, collected after an allogeneic stem cell transplant with a calcineurin inhibitor and methotrexate. As DNA, the CDR3 is TGTGCCAGTATTTCCGGGACAAATCAGCCCCAGCATTTT. Its protein product is CASISGTNQPQHF.